This entry describes one TCR beta chain. Its target is not known. These data are taken from a study of T cell responses to AZD1222 COVID-19 vaccine. Regarding the study as a whole: With dominance at 160-218 and 743-854, vaccine-associated CD4 TCRs spanned spike. Most donors were white British, females outnumbered males, and clonal diversity was possibly underestimated. Once two AZD1222 doses were given, Spike-specific TCR breadth and depth went up.

The germline gives CDR1 LNHDA, CDR2 SQIVND (reference sequence). The V end was cut by 3 bases, the J end by 4 bases, with 12 bases between. The CDR3 sequence is 14 residues long. Sequenced by immunoSEQ multiplex PCR; TCRdb stores in-frame clones only, minus some. The data show some 130,000 clones, 80% to 95% seen once. The V call is TRBV19, the J call TRBJ1-1; perhaps TRBD1 as D (5 bases). The TCR was taken from an adult who received the AZD1222 COVID-19 vaccine. This specimen consisted of peripheral blood, obtained 28 days after the second AZD1222 dose. In DNA, the CDR3 is TGTGCCAGTAGTATGGGACGGGAAGCCACTGAAGCTTTCTTT. The encoded protein is CASSMGREATEAFF.